The clone carrying this T cell receptor (beta chain) was seen a few times. Its target is not known. This may arise from a read error, as a much more abundant clone is one base away. Isolating PBMCs gave at least 6.5 million of these cells per sample. It was with a sample-barcoded 5' primer and a J-beta primer mix that a second PCR of roughly 7 to 12 cycles was run. The authors tagged each cDNA molecule using a template-switch adaptor with 12 random nucleotides. TCRdb passed the 5' RACE reads through MiXCR, listing each CDR3 protein once. The table shows about 680,000 distinct CDR3 sequences, with around 48% occurring only once. These data come from a study of blood T cells in healthy people across ages. Study-level findings and limits: The study regarded diversity estimates from one million T cells as underestimates. While age rose, TCR beta diversity per million T cells dropped in a roughly linear way.

CDR3 length: 19 amino acids. Germline V gene sequence: CDR1 DFQATT, CDR2 SNEGSKA (reference sequence). The material sequenced was blood. The TCR sequence derives from a woman in her fifties or sixties in good health. V and J are TRBV20-1 and TRBJ2-1; 10 bases are a match to TRBD2. The end of the DNA fits TRBJ2-7 better, so the J call may be wrong. The CDR3 DNA reads TGCAGTGCTTACGGGTGGGAGACTAGCGGGTCTACCTCCTACAATGAGCAGTACTTC. Protein sequence: CSAYGWETSGSTSYNEQYF.